The TCR beta chain under discussion was sequenced for a study of blood T cell repertoires in COVID-19. The overall study: Sites across the United States, Italy and Spain contributed samples from acute and convalescent COVID-19. T cells, B-cell-depleted T cells, or PBMCs provided the cDNA or gDNA that served as material.

Original handling: Estimation of nucleated cell counts was performed using reference gene primer amplification. Some clones are missing from TCRdb's copy, which holds only in-frame ones; the method was immunoSEQ multiplex PCR. Clonal size and the V and J genes are those of that table, whereas D and trimming came from the DNA. The sample gives some 350,000 clones, 91% of which show up once; more than 3% is in the top ten. CDR1 MNHEY and CDR2 SVGAGI come from the germline V gene. The CDR3 runs to 16 residues. V lost 4 bases to trimming and J lost 3 bases; unmatched junction nucleotides: 5. Sequencing was performed on peripheral blood. J is TRBJ2-6 and V is TRBV6-5, with 8 bases lining up with TRBD1. The clonotype comes from a woman aged 18-30 years who had recovered from COVID-19. The CDR3: CASSSGQGDGANVLTF. DNA of the CDR3: TGTGCCAGCAGTTCAGGACAGGGCGATGGGGCCAACGTCCTGACTTTC.